In its sample, the clone carrying this TCR beta chain was seen a few times. These data are taken from a study of blood T cells in healthy people across ages. Donors were systemically healthy Caucasian individuals from Russia aged 6 to 90 years. Using a J-beta primer mix together with a sample-barcoded 5' primer, a second PCR was run for roughly 6 to 12 cycles. One entry per CDR3 protein results from TCRdb running MiXCR on the 5' RACE reads. This table has around 400,000 distinct CDR3 sequences, over 45% appearing once. The CDR3 length is 15 residues. With 5 bases clipped from V and 0 bases from J, the junction kept 6 bases outside the gene matches. Germline lookup yields CDR1 SGHTA and CDR2 FQGNSA.

The sample was blood. The chain joins TRBV7-2 to TRBJ2-7; 8 nucleotides agree with TRBD2. This TCR came from a man aged 55 to 70 in good health. Here the CDR3 DNA reads TGTGCCAGCAGCAGGGGGGGACTAGGCTCCTACGAGCAGTACTTC. Translating it yields CASSRGGLGSYEQYF.